The 25 T cell receptor beta chains listed next were all sequenced from one sample in a study of CD8 T cells in ankylosing spondylitis. TCRdb itself ran the 5' RACE reads through MiXCR, one entry per CDR3 protein. The table records roughly 470,000 distinct CDR3 sequences, 26% of them present only once. Antigens for these TCRs are unknown. Broader study findings: Ankylosing spondylitis blood seemed to carry a telltale TCR beta motif made of several highly homologous variants.

The sequenced sample was blood, either unsorted or a sorted T cell fraction (not recorded which). The origin of the receptors is a male donor with ankylosing spondylitis.

The chain joins TRBV6-1 to TRBJ2-7; 8 bases fit TRBD1. Germline V gene data show CDR1 as MNHNS and CDR2 as SASEGT. With V trimmed by 6 bases and J by 1 base, 5 bases remained unmatched. This CDR3 contains 14 residues. Here the CDR3 reads CASRPGQASYEQYV. The CDR3, as DNA: TGTGCCAGCAGACCGGGACAGGCTTCCTACGAGCAGTACGTC.

This clonotype was counted a few times. The chain uses TRBV7-2 and TRBJ1-1; D is ambiguous. Germline CDR1 and CDR2: SGHTA and FQGNSA. This CDR3 comprises 13 residues. V was cut by 3 bases and J by 6 bases, with 11 bases left in between. The CDR3 DNA is TGTGCCAGCAGCTTTGAGAGGGAGGCTGAAGCTTTCTTT. Translated, it gives CASSFEREAEAFF.

This clonotype showed up many times. The chain links TRBV4-2 to TRBJ1-3, with D hard to call. This CDR3 spans 13 amino acids. Germline CDR1 and CDR2: LGHNA and YNFKEQ. Trimming removed 6 bases at V and 4 bases at J, with 10 bases between. The CDR3 loop reads CASSLSAGNTIYF. The CDR3 nucleotides read TGTGCCAGCAGTCTAAGCGCCGGAAACACCATATATTTT.

This clonotype has only a few counts. The gene calls are TRBV7-9 and TRBJ2-5; the D is unclear. Trimming left V 2 bases short and J 3 bases short, with 10 bases between. The CDR3 is made up of 14 amino acids. CDR1 SEHNR and CDR2 FQNEAQ come from the germline V gene (reference sequence). CDR3 in amino acids: CASSLYGKEETQYF. The DNA of the CDR3 is TGTGCCAGCAGCTTATATGGCAAAGAAGAGACCCAGTACTTC.

The chain uses TRBV3-1 and TRBJ2-3; 8 nucleotides agree with TRBD2. This CDR3 has 13 amino acids. Trimming at V came to 4 bases and at J to 13 bases, leaving 10 bases not matched to a gene. Per germline, CDR1 LGHDT and CDR2 YNNKEL (reference sequence). The DNA of the CDR3 is TGTGCCAGCAGCCCACCGATGACTAGCGCGAAGTATTTT. Translating it yields CASSPPMTSAKYF.

This clonotype was observed a few times. The J gene is TRBJ2-5, the V gene TRBV20-1, with D unclear. Germline V gives CDR1 DFQATT, CDR2 SNEGSKA (reference sequence). Trimming removed 3 bases from V and 5 bases from J, with 16 bases in between. There are 14 residues in the CDR3. The DNA for the CDR3 is TGCAGTGCTAGGACGGTGGGGTCGCGGGAGACCCAGTACTTC. Residues: CSARTVGSRETQYF.

This clonotype was counted between two and nine times. This chain links TRBV20-1 with TRBJ2-5, with a tentative D call TRBD1 (5 bases). Germline CDR1 DFQATT, CDR2 SNEGSKA (reference sequence). The CDR3 loop spans 14 amino acids. Trimming removed 1 base at V and 0 bases at J, with 9 bases between. The DNA of the CDR3 is TGCAGTGCTAGAGTGGCAGGGTACCAAGAGACCCAGTACTTC. Translation: CSARVAGYQETQYF.

The gene calls are TRBV5-1 and TRBJ1-1; 7 bases agree with TRBD1. After removal of 4 bases from V and 4 bases from J, the junction contained 7 bases not matched to a gene. The germline V gene has CDR1 SGHRS and CDR2 YFSETQ. The CDR3 contains 14 residues. The CDR3 loop is CASSRQGRATEAFF. For the CDR3, the DNA is TGCGCCAGCAGCCGACAGGGTAGGGCCACTGAAGCTTTCTTT.

The gene calls are TRBV15 and TRBJ2-1; TRBD1 is a possible D gene (6 bases). The CDR3 consists of 13 residues. Germline V gene sequence: CDR1 LNHNV, CDR2 YYDKDF (reference sequence). Deletions cut 1 base from V and 9 bases from J, with 10 bases between. The CDR3 sequence: CATSRVVRGEQFF. The CDR3 DNA follows: TGTGCCACCAGCAGAGTTGTCAGGGGTGAGCAGTTCTTC.

The chain is built from TRBV11-2 and TRBJ2-2; 7 nucleotides match TRBD1. V gave up 0 bases and J gave up 1 base; unmatched junction bases: 8. Germline CDR1 SGHAT, CDR2 FQNNGV. The CDR3 length is 18 residues. For the CDR3, the DNA is TGTGCCAGCAGCTTAGAAGGCTGGACAGGTTTGAACACCGGGGAGCTGTTTTTT. Amino acids: CASSLEGWTGLNTGELFF. Complete variable domain (other parts from reference TRBV11-2 and TRBJ2-2): EAGVAQSPRYKIIEKRQSVAFWCNPISGHATLYWYQQILGQGPKLLIQFQNNGVVDDSQLPKDRFSAERLKGVDSTLKIQPAKLEDSAVYLCASSLEGWTGLNTGELFFGEGSRLTVL.

This chain links TRBV5-1 with TRBJ2-5, with a weak D call TRBD1 (5 bases). The ends were cut back, 0 bases at V and 4 bases at J, with 16 bases in the middle. Germline CDR1 SGHRS, CDR2 YFSETQ. There are 16 residues in the CDR3. The CDR3 reads CASSLASTVYRETQYF. The DNA of the CDR3 is TGCGCCAGCAGCTTGGCCTCGACAGTATATAGAGAGACCCAGTACTTC.

The chain carries TRBV12-3 or TRBV12-4 and TRBJ2-2; D is perhaps TRBD2 (5 bases). Trimming pared 5 bases from V and 4 bases from J, leaving 8 bases between. The CDR3 is 13 amino acids. CDR3 sequence (DNA): TGTGCCAGCAGTACCGGGATCACCGGGGAGCTGTTTTTT. This encodes CASSTGITGELFF.

The V and J genes are TRBV5-6 and TRBJ1-2; tentatively, D is TRBD1 (6 bases). The CDR3 has 14 amino acids. Germline V gene lookup returns CDR1 SGHDT and CDR2 YYEEEE. Trimming left V 5 bases short and J 8 bases short, with 19 bases between. The DNA for the CDR3 is TGTGCCAGCAGAAAAGGGGGGAGAGAGATGGGCTACACCTTC. Its translation is CASRKGGREMGYTF.

This clonotype has a handful of counts. DNA for the CDR3: TGTGCCAGCAGCCAAGATCACTGGTCAGGGGGGAACACTGAAGCTTTCTTT. It codes for CASSQDHWSGGNTEAFF. The rearrangement joins TRBV3-1 to TRBJ1-1; 7 nucleotides align to TRBD1. Looked up from germline, CDR1 is LGHDT and CDR2 is YNNKEL (reference sequence). V trimming: 0 bases; J trimming: 1 base; junction bases outside the gene matches: 8. This CDR3 spans 17 amino acids.

The chain uses TRBV12-3 or TRBV12-4 and TRBJ2-7; possibly TRBD1 for D (6 bases). Trimming pared 3 bases from V and 9 bases from J, leaving 12 bases between. The length of the CDR3 is 12 residues. This CDR3 reads CASSFQGRGQYF. Written as DNA, the CDR3 is TGTGCCAGCAGTTTTCAGGGGAGAGGGCAGTACTTC.

This clonotype was found once. The chain employs TRBV4-2 and TRBJ1-2; D not resolved. CDR3 length equals 15 residues. V lost 0 bases and J 3 bases, leaving 11 bases between the germline ends. Germline V CDR1 and CDR2: LGHNA, YNFKEQ. The CDR3 DNA is TGTGCCAGCAGCCAAGATGATGCTACACACTATGGCTACACCTTC. Translating it yields CASSQDDATHYGYTF.

CDR3 amino acids: CSARRQGNNQPQHF. CDR3 sequence (DNA): TGCAGTGCTCGCAGACAGGGGAACAATCAGCCCCAGCATTTT. The V gene is TRBV20-1, the J gene TRBJ1-5; 8 nucleotides align to TRBD1. CDR3 length: 14 amino acids. J was trimmed by 3 bases and V by 5 bases; bases with no gene match: 6. Germline V lookup: CDR1 DFQATT, CDR2 SNEGSKA (reference sequence).

This chain connects TRBV12-3 or TRBV12-4 to TRBJ2-1; D is undetermined. This CDR3 is 15 amino acids long. The V and J ends lost 5 bases and 2 bases respectively, with 13 bases between them. In DNA, the CDR3 is TGTGCCAGCAGTCCACCCGGGCATCCCTACAATGAGCAGTTCTTC. Encoded protein: CASSPPGHPYNEQFF.

This clonotype was counted a few times. The chain links TRBV6-1 to TRBJ2-2, with 7 bases aligning to TRBD1. CDR3 size: 14 residues. J gave up 5 bases and V 6 bases, and 6 bases lay outside the gene matches. CDR1 and CDR2 from the germline V gene are MNHNS and SASEGT. The CDR3 DNA is TGTGCCAGCAGACCCCCGACAGGGACCGGGGAGCTGTTTTTT. The encoded protein is CASRPPTGTGELFF.

This clonotype was found a few times. The genes are TRBV6-1 and TRBJ1-5, with no clear D. Germline lookup yields CDR1 MNHNS and CDR2 SASEGT. The CDR3 totals 14 residues. Trimming pared 3 bases from V and 5 bases from J, leaving 11 bases between. The DNA for the CDR3 is TGTGCCAGCAGTGAGTCCGGGCGTGATCAGCCCCAGCATTTT. Its protein product is CASSESGRDQPQHF.

This clonotype was detected a few times. The V call is TRBV20-1, the J call TRBJ1-5; 9 bases fit TRBD1. V lost 6 bases to trimming and J lost 5 bases; unmatched junction nucleotides: 8. Germline values: CDR1 DFQATT, CDR2 SNEGSKA (reference sequence). The CDR3 spans 14 residues. This CDR3 is CSATQGASDQPQHF. DNA of the CDR3: TGCAGTGCGACACAGGGGGCCTCGGATCAGCCCCAGCATTTT.

This clonotype has only a few counts. J is TRBJ2-1 and V is TRBV20-1; 9 bases match TRBD2. The CDR3 extends over 16 amino acids. The V and J ends lost 6 bases and 5 bases, in that order; junction bases with no gene match: 14. The germline V gene encodes CDR1 DFQATT and CDR2 SNEGSKA (reference sequence). This CDR3 reads CSASIWREGRNNEQFF. The CDR3 DNA sequence: TGCAGTGCCTCGATTTGGCGGGAGGGAAGAAACAATGAGCAGTTCTTC.

V gene TRBV29-1 combines with J gene TRBJ1-6; tentatively, D is TRBD1 (6 bases). This CDR3 region has 13 residues. Germline CDR1 SQVTM, CDR2 ANQGSEA. V shed 4 bases and J shed 10 bases, with 14 bases lying between them. CDR3 DNA sequence: TGCAGCGTTGGCTGGGGGCTTGACTCACCCCTCCACTTT. Its protein is CSVGWGLDSPLHF.

The V and J genes are TRBV18 and TRBJ2-1, with 7 bases aligning to TRBD2. Germline assignment: CDR1 KGHSH and CDR2 LQKENI. The CDR3 contains 15 residues. With 4 bases clipped from V and 3 bases from J, the junction kept 6 bases outside the gene matches. In DNA, the CDR3 is TGTGCCAGCTCACAAAGCGGGAATCTCTACAATGAGCAGTTCTTC. Protein product: CASSQSGNLYNEQFF.

V is TRBV29-1 and J is TRBJ2-1; D remains ambiguous. V was pared by 0 bases and J by 8 bases, with 8 bases between. The CDR3 covers 12 residues. Germline CDR1 is SQVTM and CDR2 is ANQGSEA. CDR3: CSVEDILDEQFF. CDR3 sequence (DNA): TGCAGCGTTGAAGATATACTGGATGAGCAGTTCTTC.